Given below is one T cell receptor beta chain in context. This entry is derived from a study of blood T cells in healthy people across ages. A second roughly 6 to 11 cycle PCR used barcoded and J-beta primers. Via MiXCR, TCRdb re-called the 5' RACE reads, giving one row per CDR3 protein. The table includes approximately 760,000 distinct CDR3 sequences, 20% to 25% detected once. The V segment lost 2 bases and the J segment 5 bases; nucleotides outside the gene matches: 1. Germline lookup yields CDR1 MNHNY and CDR2 SVGAGI (reference sequence). The CDR3 covers 14 residues. These sequences were also reported in another study, on T cells of mothers and their children.

Sequences were obtained from blood. The chain employs TRBV6-6 and TRBJ1-5; TRBD1 aligns across 9 bases. This TCR came from a boy aged 5-17 years in good health. The CDR3 protein is CASSYRDRDQPQHF. The CDR3, as DNA: TGTGCCAGCAGTTACCGGGACAGGGATCAGCCCCAGCATTTT.